One and the same sample provided the 12 T cell receptor beta chains below, sequenced in a study of CD8 T cells in Susac syndrome. Random hexamers were used to reverse transcribe the RNA input (roughly 0.5 to 1 ug). Using its own MiXCR run on the immunoSEQ multiplex PCR reads, TCRdb lists one record per CDR3 protein. Of some 300,000 distinct CDR3 sequences in the sample, around 89% are singletons; the top ten hold approximately 0.18%. Sequenced sample: CD8+ T cells from PBMCs. These receptors were taken from a human donor with multiple sclerosis.

The CDR3, as DNA: TGCGCCAGCAGCCAAGGGACAGGAAACGTGGAGACCCAGTACTTC. It codes for CASSQGTGNVETQYF. V usage is TRBV4-3 and J usage is TRBJ2-5, with 7 nucleotides matching TRBD1. The CDR3 extends over 15 amino acids. With V trimmed by 1 base and J by 5 bases, 7 bases remained unmatched. Germline CDR1 and CDR2: LGHNA and YSLEER.

This clonotype has only one observation. The rearrangement uses TRBV19 and TRBJ2-2, with TRBD1 as a possible D gene (5 bases). The ends were cut back, 3 bases at V and 5 bases at J, with 13 bases in the middle. The CDR3 totals 15 residues. Germline lookup yields CDR1 LNHDA and CDR2 SQIVND (reference sequence). This chain's CDR3 is CASSIRQGGTGELFF. CDR3 DNA sequence: TGTGCCAGTAGTATCCGGCAGGGTGGGACCGGGGAGCTGTTTTTT.

V gene TRBV29-1 combines with J gene TRBJ1-2; TRBD1 aligns across 10 bases. CDR1 and CDR2 (germline): SQVTM, ANQGSEA. The CDR3 is 14 residues long. V was clipped by 6 bases and J by 2 bases; unmatched bases: 6. CDR3 sequence: CSVVVDRGNYGYTF. The CDR3 nucleotides read TGCAGCGTCGTTGTGGACAGGGGGAACTATGGCTACACCTTC.

The chain is built from TRBV3-1 and TRBJ1-2; 7 bases map to TRBD1. V trimming: 5 bases; J trimming: 7 bases; junction bases outside the gene matches: 7. Germline CDR1 is LGHDT and CDR2 is YNNKEL (reference sequence). This CDR3 has 13 residues. The CDR3 coding sequence is TGTGCCAGCAGCAATCAAGGGGGCGGTGGCTACACCTTC. This sequence encodes CASSNQGGGGYTF. Full variable domain (remainder filled in from reference TRBV3-1 and TRBJ1-2): DTAVSQTPKYLVTQMGNDKSIKCEQNLGHDTMYWYKQDSKKFLKIMFSYNNKELIINETVPNRFSPKSPDKAHLNLHINSLELGDSAVYFCASSNQGGGGYTFGSGTRLTVV.

The J gene is TRBJ2-1, the V gene TRBV4-2; 7 positions match TRBD2. The CDR3 has 15 residues. Per the germline V gene, CDR1 is LGHNA and CDR2 is YNFKEQ. V shed 1 base, J shed 3 bases, and the junction held 3 bases outside the gene matches. The CDR3 DNA reads as TGTGCCAGCAGCCAAGGCAGCGGGGACTACAATGAGCAGTTCTTC. This codes for CASSQGSGDYNEQFF.

The CDR3, as DNA: TGTGCCAGCAGCCAAGGGCAGCCCCAGCATTTT. It translates to CASSQGQPQHF. The gene calls are TRBV28 and TRBJ1-5; D not resolved. The germline CDR1 and CDR2 sequences are MDHEN and SYDVKM. CDR3 size: 11 residues. Trimming cost V 6 bases and J 7 bases, with 7 bases left between them.

The V gene is TRBV7-3, the J gene TRBJ2-3; D is possibly TRBD1 or TRBD2 (5 bases each). This CDR3 comprises 13 residues. Per the germline V gene, CDR1 is SGHTA and CDR2 is FQGTGA. The V end lost 3 bases, the J end lost 11 bases, and 15 bases lay between the germline ends. The CDR3 coding sequence is TGTGCCAGCAGCTTGAGGGAAGCAGGGAAGCAGTATTTT. It encodes CASSLREAGKQYF.

The V call is TRBV27, the J call TRBJ1-3; D ambiguous. The V end was cut by 4 bases, the J end by 0 bases, with 10 bases between. This CDR3 spans 15 amino acids. CDR1 and CDR2 (germline): MNHEY, SMNVEV (reference sequence). CDR3 in amino acids: CASSSRSSSGNTIYF. In DNA, the CDR3 is TGTGCCAGCAGTTCCCGAAGTAGCTCTGGAAACACCATATATTTT.

CDR3 nucleotide sequence: TGCAGTGCTAGGGTTCGGGGACTAGCGGGGGAAAATCCCTACGAGCAGTACTTC. This encodes CSARVRGLAGENPYEQYF. The chain couples TRBV20-1 to TRBJ2-7; 14 bases map to TRBD2. Germline CDR1 reads DFQATT; CDR2 reads SNEGSKA (reference sequence). The V gene end was trimmed by 3 bases and the J gene end by 2 bases; junction bases not matched to a gene: 12. This CDR3 contains 18 residues.

CDR3 loop: CASRATGGLRGNEKLFF. CDR3 DNA: TGTGCCAGCAGAGCGACAGGGGGGCTTAGGGGTAATGAAAAACTGTTTTTT. The rearrangement uses TRBV27 and TRBJ1-4; TRBD1 aligns across 9 bases. Germline CDR1 is MNHEY and CDR2 is SMNVEV (reference sequence). The ends lost 6 bases at V and 4 bases at J; junction bases unmatched: 12. This CDR3 region has 17 residues.

The CDR3 loop is CASSLSIWGEPGNTIYF. The CDR3 bases are TGTGCCAGCAGCTTATCGATTTGGGGAGAGCCTGGAAACACCATATATTTT. V and J are TRBV9 and TRBJ1-3; D uncertain. Germline V lookup: CDR1 SGDLS, CDR2 YYNGEE. The CDR3 extends over 17 amino acids. Trimming took off 4 bases at V and 2 bases at J, with 19 bases between the two ends.

The gene calls are TRBV21-1 and TRBJ2-7. TRBV21-1 is assigned pseudogene status. The CDR3 runs 16 residues. For the CDR3, the DNA is TGTGCCAGCAGCAAAGCGCTAGCAGGGATCTCCTACGAGCAGTACTTC. Translating gives CASSKALAGISYEQYF.